A selection of T cell receptor beta chains follows, all from one sample in a study of response to subunit inactivated influenza vaccine. TCRdb independently ran MiXCR on the RT-PCR reads; one entry per CDR3 protein. The sample lists 490,000 or so distinct CDR3 sequences; approximately 7.1% were seen once. Sequenced material: PBMCs from blood, taken around 25 months after vaccination. Source of these receptors: a man aged 45-69 years who received an inactivated influenza vaccine. The CDR3 runs from the conserved cysteine through the conserved F or W. D genes are given only for firm matches. Size is omitted from some rows. Given values are once, few, many or a class for expanded clones.

size | J | V | D | CDR3 | DNA
many | TRBJ1-2 | TRBV20-1 | - | CSAPTRGFNYGYTF | TGCAGTGCTCCCACCCGGGGGTTTAACTATGGCTACACCTTC
many | TRBJ2-1 | TRBV2 | - | CASRKRDSSYNEQFF | TGTGCCAGCCGGAAGAGGGATAGCTCCTACAATGAGCAGTTCTTC
many | TRBJ1-4 | TRBV10-3 | - | CAISESGGVGEKLFF | TGTGCCATCAGTGAGTCAGGAGGAGTGGGTGAAAAACTGTTTTTT
- | TRBJ2-5 | TRBV28 | - | CASTPEGILGFETQYF | TGTGCCAGCACCCCCGAGGGGATTCTTGGGTTTGAGACCCAGTACTTC
few | TRBJ2-3 | TRBV27 | - | CASSFRPGVPDTQYF | TGTGCCAGCAGTTTCCGACCGGGAGTGCCAGATACGCAGTATTTT
few | TRBJ2-1 | TRBV5-6 | TRBD2 | CASSLEPSGTENEQFF | TGTGCCAGCAGCTTGGAACCTAGCGGGACCGAAAATGAGCAGTTCTTC
few | TRBJ1-1 | TRBV7-9 | - | CASSLVSGNEAFF | TGTGCCAGCAGCTTAGTTTCAGGGAATGAAGCTTTCTTT
- | TRBJ2-1 | TRBV19 | - | CASSIAFRREQFF | TGTGCCAGTAGTATAGCGTTTCGGCGGGAGCAGTTCTTC
many | TRBJ2-3 | TRBV6-5 | - | CASSYPNAGDTQYF | TGTGCCAGCAGTTACCCTAATGCAGGGGATACGCAGTATTTT
- | TRBJ2-7 | TRBV28 | TRBD2 | CASSQTSGYEQYF | TGTGCCAGCAGTCAGACTAGCGGCTACGAGCAGTACTTC
many | TRBJ2-6 | TRBV7-9 | - | CASSSSPIGANVLTF | TGTGCCAGCAGCTCGTCCCCGATTGGGGCCAACGTCCTGACTTTC
- | TRBJ2-7 | TRBV12-3/TRBV12-4 | - | CASRLTSSEQYF | TGTGCCAGCAGACTTACTAGCTCGGAGCAGTACTTC
few | TRBJ2-7 | TRBV27 | TRBD1 | CASSTVGQGTGEQYF | TGTGCCAGCAGTACTGTAGGACAGGGGACGGGCGAGCAGTACTTC
few | TRBJ2-7 | TRBV14 | - | CASSQIGYEQYF | TGTGCCAGCAGCCAAATAGGATACGAGCAGTACTTC
few | TRBJ2-2 | TRBV7-2 | - | CASTGTGSNTGELFF | TGTGCCAGCACCGGTACAGGGTCGAACACCGGGGAGCTGTTTTTT
- | TRBJ2-2 | TRBV29-1 | - | CSAGLRGANTGELFF | TGCAGCGCCGGCCTGAGGGGCGCGAACACCGGGGAGCTGTTTTTT
- | TRBJ2-2 | TRBV25-1 | TRBD1 | CASSATRTGYTGELFF | TGTGCCAGCAGTGCGACACGGACAGGTTACACCGGGGAGCTGTTTTTT
many | TRBJ2-4 | TRBV3-1 | - | CASSQPYGKNIQYF | TGTGCCAGCAGCCAGCCATATGGAAAAAACATTCAGTACTTC
- | TRBJ2-7 | TRBV2 | - | CASSMMPYEQYF | TGTGCCAGCAGCATGATGCCCTACGAGCAGTACTTC
- | TRBJ2-5 | TRBV6-1 | TRBD1 | CASTLQGARETQYF | TGTGCCAGCACCCTACAGGGGGCGCGGGAGACCCAGTACTTC
many | TRBJ2-1 | TRBV6-1 | - | CASRDSARNEQFF | TGTGCCAGCAGGGACAGTGCGCGCAATGAGCAGTTCTTC
- | TRBJ1-5 | TRBV5-5 | TRBD1 | CASSKGTGASNQPQHF | TGTGCCAGCAGCAAGGGGACAGGGGCTAGCAATCAGCCCCAGCATTTT
few | TRBJ2-1 | TRBV20-1 | - | CSARDAAGILDEQFF | TGCAGTGCTAGGGACGCGGCTGGTATATTAGATGAGCAGTTCTTC
- | TRBJ2-5 | TRBV12-3/TRBV12-4 | - | CASSLIGKGGTQYF | TGTGCCAGCAGTTTAATCGGGAAGGGCGGGACCCAGTACTTC
many | TRBJ2-1 | TRBV29-1 | - | CSVEGAEQFF | TGCAGCGTTGAAGGGGCGGAGCAGTTCTTC
few | TRBJ2-7 | TRBV11-2 | - | CASSWNEQYF | TGTGCCAGCAGCTGGAACGAGCAGTACTTC
few | TRBJ2-1 | TRBV12-3/TRBV12-4 | TRBD2 | CASRPRTSGGTHNEQFF | TGTGCCAGCAGACCCAGGACTAGCGGGGGGACCCACAATGAGCAGTTCTTC
- | TRBJ2-6 | TRBV6-1 | - | CASSRGARPREANVLTF | TGTGCCAGCAGTAGGGGGGCGAGGCCGCGAGAGGCCAACGTCCTGACTTTC
- | TRBJ2-1 | TRBV2 | TRBD2 | CASMSSGSYEQFF | TGTGCCAGCATGTCTAGCGGGAGCTATGAGCAGTTCTTC
- | TRBJ2-7 | TRBV7-8 | - | CASSLRPSEYEQYF | TGTGCCAGCAGTTTGAGGCCTAGCGAGTACGAGCAGTACTTC
- | TRBJ2-5 | TRBV20-1 | TRBD1 | CSASTGGFETQYF | TGCAGTGCTTCCACAGGGGGATTTGAGACCCAGTACTTC
many | TRBJ1-2 | TRBV7-9 | - | CASSFTGGIGYTF | TGTGCCAGCAGCTTCACCGGTGGGATCGGCTACACCTTC
few | TRBJ1-2 | TRBV6-6 | - | CASRGTNYGYTF | TGTGCCAGCAGGGGTACTAACTATGGCTACACCTTC
few | TRBJ2-1 | TRBV12-3/TRBV12-4 | TRBD2 | CASSVAGASYNEQFF | TGTGCCAGCAGTGTAGCGGGAGCCTCCTACAATGAGCAGTTCTTC